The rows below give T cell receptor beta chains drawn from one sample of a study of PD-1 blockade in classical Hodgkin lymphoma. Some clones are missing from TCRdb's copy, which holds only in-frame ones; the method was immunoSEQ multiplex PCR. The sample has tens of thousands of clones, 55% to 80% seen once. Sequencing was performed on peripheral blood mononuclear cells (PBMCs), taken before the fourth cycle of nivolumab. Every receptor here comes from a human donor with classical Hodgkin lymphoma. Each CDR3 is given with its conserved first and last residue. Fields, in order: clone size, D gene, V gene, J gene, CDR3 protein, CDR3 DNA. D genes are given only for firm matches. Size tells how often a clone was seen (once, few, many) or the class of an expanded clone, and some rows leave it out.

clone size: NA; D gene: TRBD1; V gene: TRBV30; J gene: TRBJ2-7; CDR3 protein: CAWSVGQGYEQYF; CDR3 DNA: TGTGCCTGGAGTGTAGGACAGGGCTACGAGCAGTACTTC
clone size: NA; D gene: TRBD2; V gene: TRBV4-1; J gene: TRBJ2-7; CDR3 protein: CASSPRLAGGSSYEQYF; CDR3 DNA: TGCGCCAGCAGCCCCCGGCTAGCGGGGGGGAGCTCCTACGAGCAGTACTTC
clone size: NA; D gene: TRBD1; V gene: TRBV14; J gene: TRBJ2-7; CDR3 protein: CASSEIGTVPSYEQYF; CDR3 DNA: TGTGCCAGCAGCGAAATAGGGACAGTACCCTCCTACGAGCAGTACTTC
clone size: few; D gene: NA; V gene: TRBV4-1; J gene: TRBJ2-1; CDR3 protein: CASSQASGSYNEQFF; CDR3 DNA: TGCGCCAGCAGCCAAGCGAGCGGCTCCTACAATGAGCAGTTCTTC
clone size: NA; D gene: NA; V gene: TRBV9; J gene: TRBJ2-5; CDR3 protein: CASSAEGTLQETQYF; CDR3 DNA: TGTGCCAGCAGCGCCGAGGGGACTCTCCAAGAGACCCAGTACTTC
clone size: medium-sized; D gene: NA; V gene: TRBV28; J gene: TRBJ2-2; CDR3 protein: CASILGVGTGELFF; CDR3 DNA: TGTGCCAGCATTCTAGGGGTGGGGACCGGGGAGCTGTTTTTT
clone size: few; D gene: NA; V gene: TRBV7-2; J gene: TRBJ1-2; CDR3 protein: CASSPQDGSYGYTF; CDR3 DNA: TGTGCCAGCAGCCCTCAGGACGGATCCTATGGCTACACCTTC
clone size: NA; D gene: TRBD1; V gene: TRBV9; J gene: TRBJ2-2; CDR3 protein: CASSPTGQGFGELFF; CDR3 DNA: TGTGCCAGCAGCCCGACGGGACAGGGCTTCGGGGAGCTGTTTTTT
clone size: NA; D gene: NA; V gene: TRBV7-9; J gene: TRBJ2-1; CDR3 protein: CASSLAWQGGDEQFF; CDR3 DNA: TGTGCCAGCAGCTTAGCATGGCAGGGGGGCGATGAGCAGTTCTTC
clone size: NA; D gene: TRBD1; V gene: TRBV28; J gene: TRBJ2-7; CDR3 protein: CASRGQVYSYEQYF; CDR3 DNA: TGTGCCAGCAGGGGACAGGTCTACTCCTACGAGCAGTACTTC
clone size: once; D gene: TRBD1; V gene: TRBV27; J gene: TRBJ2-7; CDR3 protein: CASSLGDRPYEQYF; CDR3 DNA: TGTGCCAGCAGTTTAGGGGACAGGCCCTACGAGCAGTACTTC
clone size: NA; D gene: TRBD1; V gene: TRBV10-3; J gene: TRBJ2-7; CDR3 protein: CAISTGTGAYEQYF; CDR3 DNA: TGTGCCATCAGCACCGGGACAGGGGCCTACGAGCAGTACTTC
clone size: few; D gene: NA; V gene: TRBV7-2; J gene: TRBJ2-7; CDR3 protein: CASSLGGGRVAYEQYF; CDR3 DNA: TGTGCCAGCAGCTTAGGGGGGGGCAGGGTCGCCTACGAGCAGTACTTC
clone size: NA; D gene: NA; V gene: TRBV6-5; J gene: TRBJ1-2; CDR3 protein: CARPRLLRGYTF; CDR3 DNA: TGTGCCCGCCCTCGACTCCTGCGGGGGTACACCTTC
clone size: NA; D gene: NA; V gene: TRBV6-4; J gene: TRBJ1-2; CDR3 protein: CASSDSGRTGYGYTF; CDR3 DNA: TGTGCCAGCAGTGACTCTGGACGCACGGGCTATGGCTACACCTTC
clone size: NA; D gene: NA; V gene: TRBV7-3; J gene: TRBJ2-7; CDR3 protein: CATSPGSGPYEQYF; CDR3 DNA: TGTGCCACCTCTCCGGGATCGGGACCCTACGAGCAGTACTTC
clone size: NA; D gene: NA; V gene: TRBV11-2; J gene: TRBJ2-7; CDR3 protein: CASSLIGYEQYF; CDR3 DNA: TGTGCCAGCAGCTTAATAGGTTACGAGCAGTACTTC
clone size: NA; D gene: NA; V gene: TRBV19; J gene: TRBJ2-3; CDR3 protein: CASSIGSHTDTQYF; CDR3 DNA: TGTGCCAGTAGTATCGGATCTCACACAGATACGCAGTATTTT
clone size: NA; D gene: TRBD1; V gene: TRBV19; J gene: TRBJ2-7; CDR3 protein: CASSIRDRPYEQYF; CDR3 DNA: TGTGCCAGTAGTATCCGGGACAGACCCTACGAGCAGTACTTC
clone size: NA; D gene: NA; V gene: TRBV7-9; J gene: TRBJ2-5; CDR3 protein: CASSLAARYQETQYF; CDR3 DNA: TGTGCCAGCAGCTTAGCGGCACGCTACCAAGAGACCCAGTACTTC
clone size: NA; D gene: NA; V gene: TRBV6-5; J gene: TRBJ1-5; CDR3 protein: CASSPAGPINQPQHF; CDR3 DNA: TGTGCCAGCAGCCCGGCAGGCCCTATCAATCAGCCCCAGCATTTT
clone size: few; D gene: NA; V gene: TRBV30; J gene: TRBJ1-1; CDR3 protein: CAWRGEGHWTDTEAFF; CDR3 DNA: TGTGCCTGGAGGGGAGAGGGACACTGGACTGACACTGAAGCTTTCTTT
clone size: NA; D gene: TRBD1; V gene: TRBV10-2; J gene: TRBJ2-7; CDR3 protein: CASKRDRELSYEQYF; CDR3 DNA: TGCGCCAGCAAGCGGGACAGGGAGCTCTCCTACGAGCAGTACTTC
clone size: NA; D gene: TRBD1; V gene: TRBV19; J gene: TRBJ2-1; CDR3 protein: CASSSYRGGNEQFF; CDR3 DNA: TGTGCCAGTAGTTCCTACAGGGGTGGGAATGAGCAGTTCTTC
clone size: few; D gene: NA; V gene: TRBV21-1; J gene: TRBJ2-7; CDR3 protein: CASSKGWDRGPYEQYF; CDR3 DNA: TGTGCCAGCAGCAAAGGTTGGGACAGGGGGCCCTACGAGCAGTACTTC
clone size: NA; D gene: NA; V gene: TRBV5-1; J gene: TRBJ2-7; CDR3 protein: CASMAGDGYEQYF; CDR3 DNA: TGCGCCAGCATGGCAGGAGATGGCTACGAGCAGTACTTC
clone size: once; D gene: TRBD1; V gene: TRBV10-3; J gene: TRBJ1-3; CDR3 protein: CAISGGQGFGDSGNTIYF; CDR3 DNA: TGTGCCATCAGTGGGGGACAGGGGTTCGGGGACTCTGGAAACACCATATATTTT